A selection of T cell receptor beta chains follows, all from one sample in a study of blood T cell repertoires in COVID-19. Sequenced by immunoSEQ multiplex PCR; TCRdb stores in-frame clones only, minus some. The table shows about 230,000 clones, with approximately 83% occurring only once. The sequenced material came from peripheral blood. The source of these receptors is a woman between 50 and 59 years old with acute or convalescent COVID-19. Each CDR3 is given with its conserved first and last residue. Fields, in order: V gene, J gene, clone size, D gene, CDR3 DNA, CDR3 protein. D genes are given only for firm matches. Expanded clones get a size class; other rows say once, few or many, or leave the size out.

>TRBV7-2|TRBJ2-5|-|TRBD1
TGTGCCAGCAGCTTAACCGGGACAGTCCAAGAGACCCAGTACTTC
CASSLTGTVQETQYF
>TRBV4-1|TRBJ2-5|-|-
TGCGCCAGCAGCCAAGAGGGGCGGAACCAAGAGACCCAGTACTTC
CASSQEGRNQETQYF
>TRBV30|TRBJ2-7|-|-
TGTGCCTGGAGTGTTGTCCCTTACGAGCAGTACTTC
CAWSVVPYEQYF
>TRBV3-1/TRBV3-2|TRBJ2-3|-|TRBD2
TGTGCCAGCAGCCAAGATCGGACTAGTTGGAGCACAGATACGCAGTATTTT
CASSQDRTSWSTDTQYF
>TRBV28|TRBJ2-2|-|TRBD1
TGTGCCAGCAGTCCGGCGGGGACAGGGGGCAGGACCGGGGAGCTGTTTTTT
CASSPAGTGGRTGELFF
>TRBV10-1|TRBJ2-1|-|TRBD2
TGCGCCAGCAGTGAGTCGCGGGGGAGCTCCTACAATGAGCAGTTCTTC
CASSESRGSSYNEQFF
>TRBV18|TRBJ2-1|-|TRBD2
TGTGCCAGCTCTCGACTAGCGTTGGACAATGAGCAGTTCTTC
CASSRLALDNEQFF
>TRBV5-1|TRBJ2-3|-|TRBD1
TGCGCCAGCAGCTTGGTCGGACAGGGATTAACAGATACGCAGTATTTT
CASSLVGQGLTDTQYF
>TRBV10-3|TRBJ1-1|once|-
TGTGCCATCTCATCAGACAAGAACACTGAAGCTTTCTTT
CAISSDKNTEAFF
>TRBV6-6|TRBJ2-2|-|TRBD2
TGTGCCAGCAGGCCCCTAGCGGTGAACACCGGGGAGCTGTTTTTT
CASRPLAVNTGELFF
>TRBV16|TRBJ2-1|-|TRBD2
TGTGCCAGCACCCCGACTAGCGGGGCCTACAATGAGCAGTTCTTC
CASTPTSGAYNEQFF
>TRBV5-4|TRBJ2-7|-|TRBD2
TGTGCCAGCAGCTCACCCGGCGGGGGATCCTACGAGCAGTACTTC
CASSSPGGGSYEQYF
>TRBV10-3|TRBJ2-5|-|TRBD2
TGTGCCATAGAGCGGGAGAGGGGAGAGACCCAGTACTTC
CAIERERGETQYF
>TRBV7-2|TRBJ1-6|-|-
TGTGCCAGCAGCTTAGTGGTCCCACTTTCACCCCTCCACTTT
CASSLVVPLSPLHF
>TRBV15|TRBJ2-7|-|TRBD1
TGTGCCACCAGCAGAGGGACAGGGGGCTACGAGCAGTACTTC
CATSRGTGGYEQYF
>TRBV6-1|TRBJ1-5|few|-
TGTGCCAGCAGTGAAAGACAGGTAAATCAGCCCCAGCATTTT
CASSERQVNQPQHF
>TRBV5-6|TRBJ2-7|-|-
TGTGCCAGCAGCTTGGACCAGGGGTCCCCCTACGAGCAGTACTTC
CASSLDQGSPYEQYF
>TRBV10-1|TRBJ2-3|-|-
TGCGCCAGCAGTCCAGGGTCTAGCACAGATACGCAGTATTTT
CASSPGSSTDTQYF
>TRBV7-2|TRBJ2-2|-|-
TGTGCCAGCAGCCCCGGGATCAACACCGGGGAGCTGTTTTTT
CASSPGINTGELFF
>TRBV28|TRBJ2-5|-|-
TGTGCCAGCAGTTTATCCAGCGGGCCTCAAGAGACCCAGTACTTC
CASSLSSGPQETQYF
>TRBV4-2|TRBJ2-7|-|TRBD2
TGTGCCAGCAGCCAAGGGCGGGAGGGTCTCGAGCAGTACTTC
CASSQGREGLEQYF
>TRBV5-8|TRBJ2-7|-|-
TGTGCCAGCAGGATCAGGGGTCGGCGAAACGAGCAGTACTTC
CASRIRGRRNEQYF
>TRBV6-5|TRBJ2-2|once|-
TGTGCCAGCAGTTTGGTGTTCGGGACCGGGGAGCTGTTTTTT
CASSLVFGTGELFF
>TRBV12-3/TRBV12-4|TRBJ1-6|-|-
TGTGCCAGCAGTTCAAGCAATTCACCCCTCCACTTT
CASSSSNSPLHF
>TRBV19|TRBJ2-2|-|-
TGTGCCAGTTCAAGTTGGACAGATACCGGGGAGCTGTTTTTT
CASSSWTDTGELFF
>TRBV11-2|TRBJ1-5|-|-
TGTGCCAGCAGCGAGAACCAGCCCCAGCATTTT
CASSENQPQHF
>TRBV4-3|TRBJ2-2|-|-
TGCGCCAGCAGCCAGAGCAGGGCCTGGATAGGGGAGCTGTTTTTT
CASSQSRAWIGELFF
>TRBV6-2/TRBV6-3|TRBJ1-2|-|TRBD1
TGTGCCAGCAGCCGCCCGACAGGGGATTTGAGTGGCTACACCTTC
CASSRPTGDLSGYTF
>TRBV2|TRBJ1-1|few|-
TGTGCCAGTCGGGGGGGGAAGGCGTCCACTGAAGCTTTCTTT
CASRGGKASTEAFF
>TRBV7-2|TRBJ1-6|once|-
TGTGCCAGCAGCTACTCGTATTCACCCCTCCACTTT
CASSYSYSPLHF
>TRBV6-2/TRBV6-3|TRBJ2-2|once|TRBD1
TGTGCCAGCAGTTATCTGGGACAGGGGAACACCGGGGAGCTGTTTTTT
CASSYLGQGNTGELFF
>TRBV5-6|TRBJ2-1|-|-
TGTGCCAGCAGCTTGGCCGCGGGTTATCCTCTCTTC
CASSLAAGYPLF
>TRBV7-2|TRBJ1-2|-|-
TGTGCCAGCAGCTCATCAGGGTCGCTCGGCTACACCTTC
CASSSSGSLGYTF
>TRBV5-4|TRBJ2-2|-|TRBD1
TGTGCCAGCAGCCCCGGGACAGCGAACACCGGGGAGCTGTTTTTT
CASSPGTANTGELFF
>TRBV27|TRBJ1-1|once|-
TGTGCCAGCAGTTTCTACGGGGAAAGAGGGGAAGCTTTCTTT
CASSFYGERGEAFF
>TRBV19|TRBJ2-2|few|TRBD2
TGTGCCAGTAGTATAGCATCGGGGGGGGCCGGGGAGCTGTTTTTT
CASSIASGGAGELFF
>TRBV2|TRBJ1-1|-|TRBD1
TGTGCCAGCCGGACAGGGGCGAACACTGAAGCTTTCTTT
CASRTGANTEAFF
>TRBV18|TRBJ1-4|-|-
TGTGCCAGCTCCCTCGGGAGGAATGAAAAACTGTTTTTT
CASSLGRNEKLFF
>TRBV19|TRBJ1-2|-|TRBD1
TGTGCCAGTAGTAGACCTGGACAGGGTAACTATGGCTACACCTTC
CASSRPGQGNYGYTF
>TRBV6-5|TRBJ2-1|-|TRBD2
TGTGCCAGCAGTTACTGGACTAGCGGGAATAGCGAGCAGTTCTTC
CASSYWTSGNSEQFF
>TRBV4-3|TRBJ2-5|-|-
TGCGCCAGCAGCCAAGGGCCGGGCCTCACGGGGGAGACCCAGTACTTC
CASSQGPGLTGETQYF
>TRBV10-1|TRBJ1-2|-|TRBD1
TGCGCCAGCAGTGATTCGACAGGGTCCCACTATGGCTACACCTTC
CASSDSTGSHYGYTF
>TRBV10-3|TRBJ2-5|-|-
TGTGCCATCAGTGAGGCACGGGGACTTGTGGAGACCCAGTACTTC
CAISEARGLVETQYF
>TRBV4-2|TRBJ1-5|-|TRBD1
TGTGCCAGCAGCCAGGGGACAGGAGATCCGCCCCAGCATTTT
CASSQGTGDPPQHF
>TRBV7-9|TRBJ1-1|-|TRBD1
TGTGCCAGCAGCTTAGAGGGGGACAGGGGGCGCGGTAAAGCTTTCTTT
CASSLEGDRGRGKAFF
>TRBV15|TRBJ2-1|once|-
TGTGCCACCAAATCGGGATTAGCCTACAATGAGCAGTTCTTC
CATKSGLAYNEQFF